This T cell receptor beta chain was recorded in a study of shared clonotypes between healthy human individuals. Overall study results and limits: Limited genetic and exposure-history diversity came from having few donors.

Donors were Caucasian adults residing in Nashville, Tennessee, USA. Several immunoSEQ plates held equal portions of the genomic DNA taken from each subset. Repertoires were generated with immunoSEQ multiplex PCR, while TCRdb's copy carries only in-frame clones and drops some. The data hold some 320,000 clones, with around 87% observed a single time. Germline assignment: CDR1 SGHRS and CDR2 YFSETQ. V dropped 2 bases and J dropped 0 bases, with 5 bases sitting between them. The CDR3 has 14 amino acids. A remark on this clone: The antigen is not known.

This clonotype was obtained from a young man in good health. The chain employs TRBV5-1 and TRBJ1-4; no clear D gene. Specimen: memory CD8+ T cells sorted from blood. Documented subset: CD45RO+ cells pooled with CCR7-negative TemRA cells. CDR3 coding DNA: TGCGCCAGCAGCTTTGGGACAACTAATGAAAAACTGTTTTTT. Amino acid sequence: CASSFGTTNEKLFF.